The entry that follows covers one T cell receptor (beta chain) sequence. Deletions cut 11 bases from V and 2 bases from J, with 15 bases between. Per the germline V gene, CDR1 is MNHEY and CDR2 is SMNVEV (reference sequence). The CDR3 sequence is 14 residues long. This specimen comes from a study of blood T cell repertoires in COVID-19. Study context: Samples came from the United States, Italy and Spain, spanning acute and convalescent COVID-19. T cells, B-cell-depleted T cells, or PBMCs supplied cDNA or gDNA.

Sequenced by immunoSEQ multiplex PCR; TCRdb stores in-frame clones only, minus some. The sample holds just under 65,000 clones, roughly 80% seen once. This sequence was found in a human donor in a cohort sampled during active COVID-19. The chain joins TRBV27 to TRBJ2-2, with a tentative D call TRBD2 (7 bases). Sequenced input: peripheral blood. The CDR3 nucleotides are TGTGCCGCCAGGGAGGGGACAAACACCGGGGAGCTGTTTTTT. This codes for CAAREGTNTGELFF.